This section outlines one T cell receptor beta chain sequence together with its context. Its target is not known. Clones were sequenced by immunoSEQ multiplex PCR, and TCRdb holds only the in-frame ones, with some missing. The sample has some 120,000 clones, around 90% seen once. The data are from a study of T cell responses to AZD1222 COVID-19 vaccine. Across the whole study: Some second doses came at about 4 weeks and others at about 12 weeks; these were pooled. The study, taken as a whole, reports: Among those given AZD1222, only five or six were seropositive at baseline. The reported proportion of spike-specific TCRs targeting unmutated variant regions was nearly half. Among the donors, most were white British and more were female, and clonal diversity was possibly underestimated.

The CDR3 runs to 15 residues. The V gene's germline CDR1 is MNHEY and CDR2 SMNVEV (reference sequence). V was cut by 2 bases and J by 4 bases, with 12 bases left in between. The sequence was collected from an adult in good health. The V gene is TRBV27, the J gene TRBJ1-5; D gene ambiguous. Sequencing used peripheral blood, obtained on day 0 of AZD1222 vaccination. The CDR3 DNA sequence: TGTGCCAGCAGTTTAGAGGGCAGCATAAATCAGCCCCAGCATTTT. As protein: CASSLEGSINQPQHF.